This T cell receptor beta chain is from a study of T-cell memory formation after mild COVID-19. Background on the study: The two donors had largely donor-specific TCR clusters. Findings of the study overall: Mainly in CM and EM were contracting CD4+ clones; CD8+ were in EMRA.

Note on this clonotype: What it binds is not known.

Constant-segment primers served in 5'RACE that generated TCR alpha and TCR beta cDNA libraries bearing sample barcodes and UMIs. Via MiXCR, TCRdb re-called the 5' RACE reads, giving one row per CDR3 protein. This repertoire shows about 81,000 distinct CDR3 sequences, more than 20% found once; its top ten account for roughly 39%. The receptor was isolated from a man in his late teens or twenties who had mild COVID-19 (a few samples of this study predate the infection). Cell type and time point are not known. The specimen sequenced was PBMCs or a T cell subset sorted from them (not recorded which).

CDR3 DNA: TGTGCCAGCAGCCTGGCACAGGGGGACTATGGCTACACCTTC. Its translation: CASSLAQGDYGYTF. This chain connects TRBV27 to TRBJ1-2, with 8 bases aligning to TRBD1. Trimming cost V 6 bases and J 3 bases; bases outside gene matches: 6. Germline CDR1 reads MNHEY; CDR2 reads SMNVEV (reference sequence). This CDR3 is 14 amino acids long.